Listed below are T cell receptor beta chains from one sample, sequenced in a study of regulatory T cells in long-lasting Graves disease. A single record per CDR3 protein comes from TCRdb applying MiXCR to the multiplex PCR reads. This sample has roughly 430,000 distinct CDR3 sequences, with under 25% found just once. This sample comprised peripheral blood mononuclear cells (PBMCs), obtained when the disease was refractory, from a patient treated with antithyroid drugs. The receptors here all came from a female donor with Graves disease. CDR3s leave out the opening cysteine and the closing phenylalanine or tryptophan. Size values are once, few and many counts, or a class for expanded clones, and some rows have none.

>many|TRBV12-3/TRBV12-4
ASSLQTGSNEKLF
>many|TRBV20-1
SARSSTSGLETQY
>many|TRBV6-1
ASSGGNYEQY
>.|TRBV9
ASSVEGDREIYERY
>.|TRBV19
ASSILTGKTEAF
>many|TRBV28
ASSLLEGGYSPLH
>many|TRBV28
ASSLYVRGLLGTQY
>.|TRBV20-1
GVRAGVGPDTQY
>.|TRBV20-1
SAQHGDAGNQPQH
>many|TRBV11-2
ASSLQVKETQY
>.|TRBV28
ASSFRQGGADTQY
>.|TRBV27
ASSLWGAGQGVTGELF
>many|TRBV10-3
AISPGPSNTEAF
>many|TRBV20-1
SAVTDSPEKLF
>many|TRBV29-1
SVEGKVAALKTQY
>.|TRBV30
ACGQGPLLDEQY
>few|TRBV15
ATGPQAGELF
>many|TRBV30
AWRDSHEKLF
>few|TRBV29-1
SVEDWSNEETQY
>many|TRBV2
ASKSRDRGKEKLF
>few|TRBV30
AWTGTENTGELF
>few|TRBV5-1
ASSLGSLQTHTEAF
>.|TRBV20-1
SARDTAQLSGNTIY